This T cell receptor beta chain was observed in a study of cytomegalovirus exposure and HLA in healthy donors. Findings of the study overall: Three CMV-associated chains proved CMV antigen-specific in vitro.

This clone turned up a few times. Its cognate antigen is unknown. The repertoire was sequenced with immunoSEQ multiplex PCR; TCRdb's copy has only in-frame clones and lacks some. The sample has roughly 150,000 clones, 86% seen once; the top ten hold 5.7%. Per germline, CDR1 SGHRS and CDR2 YFSETQ. The CDR3 has 16 amino acids. The J segment lost 11 bases and the V segment lost 1 base, leaving 12 bases of the junction unmatched. The V gene is TRBV5-1, the J gene TRBJ2-7; 13 bases map to TRBD2. The receptor's source is a woman aged 30 to 39 in good health and CMV-seronegative. Source material: PBMCs. The CDR3 DNA follows: TGCGCCAGCAGCTTGACCATCGGGACTAGCGGGGCCCAGGAGTACTTC. Amino acids: CASSLTIGTSGAQEYF. Supplemented by reference TRBV5-1 and TRBJ2-7, the full variable domain reads KAGVTQTPRYLIKTRGQQVTLSCSPISGHRSVSWYQQTPGQGLQFLFEYFSETQRNKGNFPGRFSGRQFSNSRSEMNVSTLELGDSALYLCASSLTIGTSGAQEYFGPGTRLTVT.